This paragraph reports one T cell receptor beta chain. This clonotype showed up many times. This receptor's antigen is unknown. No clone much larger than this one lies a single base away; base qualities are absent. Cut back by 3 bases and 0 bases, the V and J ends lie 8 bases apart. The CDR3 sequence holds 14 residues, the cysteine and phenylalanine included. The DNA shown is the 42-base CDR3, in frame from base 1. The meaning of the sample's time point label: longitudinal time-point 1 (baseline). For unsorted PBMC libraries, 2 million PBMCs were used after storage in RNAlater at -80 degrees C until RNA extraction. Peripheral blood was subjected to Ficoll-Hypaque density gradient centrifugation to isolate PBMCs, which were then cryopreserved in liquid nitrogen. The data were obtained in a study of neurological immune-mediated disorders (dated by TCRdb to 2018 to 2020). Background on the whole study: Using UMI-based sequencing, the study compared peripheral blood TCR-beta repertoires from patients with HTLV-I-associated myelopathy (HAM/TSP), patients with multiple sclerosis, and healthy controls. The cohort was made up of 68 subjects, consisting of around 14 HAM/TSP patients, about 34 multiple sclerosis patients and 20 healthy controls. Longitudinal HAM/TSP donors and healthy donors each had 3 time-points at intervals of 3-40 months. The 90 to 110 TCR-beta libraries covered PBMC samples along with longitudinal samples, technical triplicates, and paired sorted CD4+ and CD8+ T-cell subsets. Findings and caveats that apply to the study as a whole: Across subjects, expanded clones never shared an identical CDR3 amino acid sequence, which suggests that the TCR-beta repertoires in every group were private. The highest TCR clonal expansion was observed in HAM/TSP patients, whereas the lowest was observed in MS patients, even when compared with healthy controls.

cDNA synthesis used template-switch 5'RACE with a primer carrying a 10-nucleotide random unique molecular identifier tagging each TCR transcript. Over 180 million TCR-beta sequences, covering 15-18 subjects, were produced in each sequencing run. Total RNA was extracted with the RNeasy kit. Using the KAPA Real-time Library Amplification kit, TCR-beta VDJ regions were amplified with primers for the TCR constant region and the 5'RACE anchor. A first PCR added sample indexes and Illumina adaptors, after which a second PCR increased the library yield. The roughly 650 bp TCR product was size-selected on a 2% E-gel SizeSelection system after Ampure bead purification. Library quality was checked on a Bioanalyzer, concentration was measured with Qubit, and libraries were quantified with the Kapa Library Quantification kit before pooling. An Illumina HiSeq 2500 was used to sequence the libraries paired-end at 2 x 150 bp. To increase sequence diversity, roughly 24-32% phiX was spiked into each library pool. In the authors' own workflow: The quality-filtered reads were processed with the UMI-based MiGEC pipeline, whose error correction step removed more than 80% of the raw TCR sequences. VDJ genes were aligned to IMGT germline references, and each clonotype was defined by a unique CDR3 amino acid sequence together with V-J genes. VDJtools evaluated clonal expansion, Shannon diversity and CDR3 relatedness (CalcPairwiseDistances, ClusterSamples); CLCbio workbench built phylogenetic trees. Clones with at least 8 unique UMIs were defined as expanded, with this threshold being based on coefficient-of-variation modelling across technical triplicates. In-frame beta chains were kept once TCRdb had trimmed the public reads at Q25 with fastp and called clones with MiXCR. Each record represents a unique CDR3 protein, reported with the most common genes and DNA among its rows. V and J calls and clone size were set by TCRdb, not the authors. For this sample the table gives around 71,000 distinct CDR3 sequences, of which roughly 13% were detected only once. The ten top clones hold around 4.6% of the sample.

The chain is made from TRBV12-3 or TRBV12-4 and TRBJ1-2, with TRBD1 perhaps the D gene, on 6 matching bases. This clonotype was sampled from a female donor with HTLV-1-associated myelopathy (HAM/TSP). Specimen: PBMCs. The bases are TGTGCCAGCAGTTTTAACAGGGCTAACTATGGCTACACCTTC. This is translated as CASSFNRANYGYTF.